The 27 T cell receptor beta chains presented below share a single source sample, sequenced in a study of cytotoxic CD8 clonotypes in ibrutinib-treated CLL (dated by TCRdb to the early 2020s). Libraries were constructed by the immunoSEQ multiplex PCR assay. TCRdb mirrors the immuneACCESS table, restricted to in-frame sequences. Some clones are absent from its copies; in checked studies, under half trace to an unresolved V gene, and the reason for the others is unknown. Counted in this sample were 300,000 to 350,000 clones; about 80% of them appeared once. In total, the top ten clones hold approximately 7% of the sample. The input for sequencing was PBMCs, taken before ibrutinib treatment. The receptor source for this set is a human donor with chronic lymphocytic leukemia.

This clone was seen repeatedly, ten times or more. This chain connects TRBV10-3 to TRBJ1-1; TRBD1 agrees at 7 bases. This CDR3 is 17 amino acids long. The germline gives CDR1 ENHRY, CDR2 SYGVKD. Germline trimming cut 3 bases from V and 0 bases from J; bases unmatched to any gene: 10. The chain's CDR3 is CAISDPTKTGLNTEAFF. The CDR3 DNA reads TGTGCCATCAGTGACCCAACTAAGACAGGGTTGAACACTGAAGCTTTCTTT.

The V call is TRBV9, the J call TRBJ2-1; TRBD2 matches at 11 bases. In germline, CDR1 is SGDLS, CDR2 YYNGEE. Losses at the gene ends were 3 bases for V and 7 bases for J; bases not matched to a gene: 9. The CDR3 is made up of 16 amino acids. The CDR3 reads CASSGALGLAANEQFF. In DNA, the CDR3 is TGTGCCAGCAGCGGGGCCCTGGGACTAGCGGCAAATGAGCAGTTCTTC. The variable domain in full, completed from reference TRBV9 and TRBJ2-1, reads DSGVTQTPKHLITATGQRVTLRCSPRSGDLSVYWYQQSLDQGLQFLIQYYNGEERAKGNILERFSAQQFPDLHSELNLSSLELGDSALYFCASSGALGLAANEQFFGPGTRLTVL.

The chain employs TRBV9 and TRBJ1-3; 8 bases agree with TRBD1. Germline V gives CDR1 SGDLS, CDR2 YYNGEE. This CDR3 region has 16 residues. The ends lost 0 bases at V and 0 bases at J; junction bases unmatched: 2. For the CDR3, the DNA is TGTGCCAGCAGCGTAGAAACAGGGGGCTCTGGAAACACCATATATTTT. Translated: CASSVETGGSGNTIYF.

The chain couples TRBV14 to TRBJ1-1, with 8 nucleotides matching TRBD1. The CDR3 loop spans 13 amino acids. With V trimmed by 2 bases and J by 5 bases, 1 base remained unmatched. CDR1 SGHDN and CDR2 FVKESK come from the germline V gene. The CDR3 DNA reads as TGTGCCAGCAGCCAAACAGGGGGGACTGAAGCTTTCTTT. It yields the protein CASSQTGGTEAFF.

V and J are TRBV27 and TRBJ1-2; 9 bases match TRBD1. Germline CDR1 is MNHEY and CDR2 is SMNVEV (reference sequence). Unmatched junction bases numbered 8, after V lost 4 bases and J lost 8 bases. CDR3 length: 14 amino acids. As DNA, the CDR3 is TGTGCCAGCAGTTCCGCTGGGACAGGGAAAGGCTACACCTTC. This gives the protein CASSSAGTGKGYTF.

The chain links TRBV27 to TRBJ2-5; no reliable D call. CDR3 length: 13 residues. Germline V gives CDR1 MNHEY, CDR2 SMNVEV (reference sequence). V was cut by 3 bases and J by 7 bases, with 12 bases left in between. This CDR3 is CASSFSYFATQYF. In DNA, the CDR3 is TGTGCCAGCAGTTTCTCATATTTCGCGACCCAGTACTTC.

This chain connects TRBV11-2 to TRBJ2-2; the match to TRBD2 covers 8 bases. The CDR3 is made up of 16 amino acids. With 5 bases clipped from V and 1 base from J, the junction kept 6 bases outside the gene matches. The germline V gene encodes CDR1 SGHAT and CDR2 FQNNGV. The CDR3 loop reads CASSTLTSGNTGELFF. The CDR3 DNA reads TGTGCCAGCAGCACACTCACTAGCGGGAACACCGGGGAGCTGTTTTTT.

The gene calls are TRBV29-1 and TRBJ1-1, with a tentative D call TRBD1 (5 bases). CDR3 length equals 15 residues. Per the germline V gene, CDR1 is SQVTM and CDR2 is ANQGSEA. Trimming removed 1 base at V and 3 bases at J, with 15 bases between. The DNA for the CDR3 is TGCAGCGTTGAAGTACCGGCTAGGGGCGACACTGAAGCTTTCTTT. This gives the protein CSVEVPARGDTEAFF.

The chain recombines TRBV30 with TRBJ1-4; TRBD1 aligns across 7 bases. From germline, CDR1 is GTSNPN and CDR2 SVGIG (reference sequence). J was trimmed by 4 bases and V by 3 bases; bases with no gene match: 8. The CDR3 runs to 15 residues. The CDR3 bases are TGTGCCTGGAGCCCAGGGGGGGCTTATAATGAAAAACTGTTTTTT. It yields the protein CAWSPGGAYNEKLFF.

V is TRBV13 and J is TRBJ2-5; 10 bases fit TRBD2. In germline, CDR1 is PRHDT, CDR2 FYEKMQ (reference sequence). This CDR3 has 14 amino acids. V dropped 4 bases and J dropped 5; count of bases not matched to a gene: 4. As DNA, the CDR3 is TGTGCCAGCAGCTCGGGACTAGCGACGGAGACCCAGTACTTC. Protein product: CASSSGLATETQYF.

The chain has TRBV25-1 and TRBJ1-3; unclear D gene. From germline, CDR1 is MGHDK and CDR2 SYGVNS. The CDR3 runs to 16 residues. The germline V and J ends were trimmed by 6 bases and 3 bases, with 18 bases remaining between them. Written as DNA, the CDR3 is TGTGCCAGCAGCGCTATTGGGGTCCGTCTTGGAAACACCATATATTTT. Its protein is CASSAIGVRLGNTIYF.

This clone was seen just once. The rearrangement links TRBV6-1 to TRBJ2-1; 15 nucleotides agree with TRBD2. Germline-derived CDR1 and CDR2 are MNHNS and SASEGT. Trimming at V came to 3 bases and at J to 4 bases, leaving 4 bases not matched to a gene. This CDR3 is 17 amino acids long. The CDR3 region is CASSEGTSGRWYNEQFF. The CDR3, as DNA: TGTGCCAGCAGTGAGGGGACTAGCGGGAGGTGGTACAATGAGCAGTTCTTC.

The CDR3 loop is CASSRTGGDTQYF. Written as DNA, the CDR3 is TGTGCCAGCAGTAGGACAGGGGGAGATACGCAGTATTTT. This chain connects TRBV25-1 to TRBJ2-3; 10 bases agree with TRBD1. Germline CDR1 MGHDK, CDR2 SYGVNS. The CDR3 loop spans 13 amino acids. With V trimmed by 5 bases and J by 5 bases, 1 base remained unmatched. Drawing the rest from reference TRBV25-1 and TRBJ2-3, the complete variable domain is EADIYQTPRYLVIGTGKKITLECSQTMGHDKMYWYQQDPGMELHLIHYSYGVNSTEKGDLSSESTVSRIRTEHFPLTLESARPSHTSQYLCASSRTGGDTQYFGPGTRLTVL.

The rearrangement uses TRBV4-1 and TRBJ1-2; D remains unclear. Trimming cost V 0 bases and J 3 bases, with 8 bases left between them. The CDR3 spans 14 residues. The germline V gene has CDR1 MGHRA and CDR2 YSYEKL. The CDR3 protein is CASSQDLRDYGYTF. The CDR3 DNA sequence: TGCGCCAGCAGCCAAGACTTACGGGACTATGGCTACACCTTC.

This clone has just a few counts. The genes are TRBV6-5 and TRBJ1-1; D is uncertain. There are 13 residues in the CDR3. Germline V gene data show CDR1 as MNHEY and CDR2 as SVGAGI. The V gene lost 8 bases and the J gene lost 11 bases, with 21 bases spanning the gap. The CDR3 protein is CASEPSLSGKAFF. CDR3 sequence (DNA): TGTGCCAGCGAGCCCAGTTTATCGGGGAAGGCTTTCTTT.

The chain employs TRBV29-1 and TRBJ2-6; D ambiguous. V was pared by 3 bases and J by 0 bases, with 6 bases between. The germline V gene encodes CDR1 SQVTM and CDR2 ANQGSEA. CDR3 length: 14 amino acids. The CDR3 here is CSVDYPSGANVLTF. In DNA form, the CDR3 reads TGCAGCGTTGACTACCCCTCTGGGGCCAACGTCCTGACTTTC.

CDR3 sequence reads: CASKHGTPMYNEQFF. The CDR3 DNA is TGTGCCAGCAAACACGGGACTCCAATGTACAATGAGCAGTTCTTC. The chain combines TRBV27 with TRBJ2-1; possibly TRBD2 for D (6 bases). The V gene's germline CDR1 is MNHEY and CDR2 SMNVEV (reference sequence). The CDR3 consists of 15 residues. Deletions cut 7 bases from V and 4 bases from J, with 17 bases between.

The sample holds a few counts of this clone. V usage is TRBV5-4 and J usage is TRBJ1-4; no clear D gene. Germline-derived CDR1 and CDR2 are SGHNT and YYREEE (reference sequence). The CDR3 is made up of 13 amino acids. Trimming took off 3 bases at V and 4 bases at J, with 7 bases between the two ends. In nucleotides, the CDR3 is TGTGCCAGCAGCTCTAACAGTAATGAAAAACTGTTTTTT. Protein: CASSSNSNEKLFF. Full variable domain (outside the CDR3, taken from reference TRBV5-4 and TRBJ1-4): ETGVTQSPTHLIKTRGQQVTLRCSSQSGHNTVSWYQQALGQGPQFIFQYYREEENGRGNFPPRFSGLQFPNYSSELNVNALELDDSALYLCASSSNSNEKLFFGSGTQLSVL.

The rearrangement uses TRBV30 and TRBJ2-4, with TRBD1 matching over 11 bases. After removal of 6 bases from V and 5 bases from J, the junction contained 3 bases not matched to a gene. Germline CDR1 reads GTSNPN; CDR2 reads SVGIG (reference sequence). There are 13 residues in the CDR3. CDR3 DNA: TGTGCCTGCGGACAGGGGGCTCAAAACATTCAGTACTTC. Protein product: CACGQGAQNIQYF. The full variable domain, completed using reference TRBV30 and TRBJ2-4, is SQTIHQWPATLVQPVGSPLSLECTVEGTSNPNLYWYRQAAGRGLQLLFYSVGIGQISSEVPQNLSASRPQDRQFILSSKKLLLSDSGFYLCACGQGAQNIQYFGAGTRLSVL.

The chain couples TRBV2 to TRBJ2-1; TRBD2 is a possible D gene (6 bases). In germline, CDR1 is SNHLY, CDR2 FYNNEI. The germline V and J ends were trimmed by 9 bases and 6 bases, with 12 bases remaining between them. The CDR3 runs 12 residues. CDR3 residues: CARQRGGNEQFF. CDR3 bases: TGTGCCAGGCAACGGGGAGGCAATGAGCAGTTCTTC.

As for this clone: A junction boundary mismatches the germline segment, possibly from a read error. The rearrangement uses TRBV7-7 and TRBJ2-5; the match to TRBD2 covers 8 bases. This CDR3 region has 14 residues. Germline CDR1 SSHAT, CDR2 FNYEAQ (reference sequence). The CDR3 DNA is TGTGCTAGCAGACCGGCGGGGGGAGAAGAGACCCAGTACTTC. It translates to CASRPAGGEETQYF.

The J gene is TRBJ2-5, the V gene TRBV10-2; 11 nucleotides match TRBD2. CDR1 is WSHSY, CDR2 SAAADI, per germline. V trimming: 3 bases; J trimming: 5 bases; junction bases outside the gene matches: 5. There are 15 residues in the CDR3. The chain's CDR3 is CASSENGLAGETQYF. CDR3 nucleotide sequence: TGCGCCAGCAGTGAAAACGGACTAGCGGGTGAGACCCAGTACTTC.

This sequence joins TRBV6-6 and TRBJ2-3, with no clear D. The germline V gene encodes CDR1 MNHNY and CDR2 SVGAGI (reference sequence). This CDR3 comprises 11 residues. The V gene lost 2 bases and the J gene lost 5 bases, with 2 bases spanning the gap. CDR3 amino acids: CASSYEDTQYF. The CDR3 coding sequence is TGTGCCAGCAGTTACGAAGATACGCAGTATTTT.

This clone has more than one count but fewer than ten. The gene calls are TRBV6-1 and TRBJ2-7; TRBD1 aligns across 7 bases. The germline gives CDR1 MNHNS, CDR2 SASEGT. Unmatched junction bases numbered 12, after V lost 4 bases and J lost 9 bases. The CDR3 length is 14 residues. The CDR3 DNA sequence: TGTGCCAGCAGTGCTTCGGGACAGCCTAAGGGGCAGTACTTC. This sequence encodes CASSASGQPKGQYF.

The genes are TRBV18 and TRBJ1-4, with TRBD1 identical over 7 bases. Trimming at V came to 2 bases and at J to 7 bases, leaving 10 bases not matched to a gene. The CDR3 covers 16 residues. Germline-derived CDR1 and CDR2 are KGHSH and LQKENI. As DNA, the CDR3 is TGTGCCAGCTCACCAACCCGGGACAGCACAACTGAAAAACTGTTTTTT. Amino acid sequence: CASSPTRDSTTEKLFF.

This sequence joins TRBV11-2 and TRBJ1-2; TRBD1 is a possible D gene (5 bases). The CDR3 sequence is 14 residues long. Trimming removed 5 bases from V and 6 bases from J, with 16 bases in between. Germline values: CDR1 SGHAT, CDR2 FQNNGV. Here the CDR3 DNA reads TGTGCCAGCAGCCCTACATCATGGGGCGATGGCTACACCTTC. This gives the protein CASSPTSWGDGYTF.

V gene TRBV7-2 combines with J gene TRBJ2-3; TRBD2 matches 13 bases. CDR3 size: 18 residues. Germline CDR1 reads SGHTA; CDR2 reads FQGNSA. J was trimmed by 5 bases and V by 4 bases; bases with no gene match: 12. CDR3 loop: CASSYQLAGGVRRDTQYF. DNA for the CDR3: TGTGCCAGCAGCTACCAACTAGCGGGAGGGGTAAGGAGAGATACGCAGTATTTT.